This T cell receptor beta chain was observed in a study of glioma-infiltrating T cells. The overall study: Low-grade gliomas were grade II; glioblastomas were grade IV at initial diagnosis. Before surgery, glioma patients received dexamethasone for at most six days. Study-level points and caveats: Gliomas, especially low-grade, showed above-expected tissue-blood divergence; non-neoplastic patients showed below.

This clonotype was recorded many times. What it recognizes is unknown. Using RNA template, CDR3s of TCR alpha and beta were amplified with iRepertoire arm-PCR. Input was 100-400 ng of tissue mRNA or PBMC total RNA. TCRdb called the multiplex PCR reads again in MiXCR, with one record for every CDR3 protein. The sample has 300,000 to 450,000 distinct CDR3 sequences, roughly 41% seen once. Germline V gives CDR1 MNHNY, CDR2 SVGAGI (reference sequence). V lost 0 bases, J lost 7 bases, and 11 bases stayed unmatched. The CDR3 is made up of 16 amino acids. The TCR originated in a human donor with low-grade glioma or glioblastoma, undergoing nonglioma brain surgery, or in good health (not recorded which). Sequencing was done on a sample of glioma tissue, nonneoplastic brain tissue, or PBMCs (not recorded which). V and J are TRBV6-6 and TRBJ1-2; 7 bases line up with TRBD1. The CDR3 DNA reads as TGTGCCAGCAGTTACTCTGGGACAGCCAGCCTTATTGGCTACACCTTC. Translating it yields CASSYSGTASLIGYTF.